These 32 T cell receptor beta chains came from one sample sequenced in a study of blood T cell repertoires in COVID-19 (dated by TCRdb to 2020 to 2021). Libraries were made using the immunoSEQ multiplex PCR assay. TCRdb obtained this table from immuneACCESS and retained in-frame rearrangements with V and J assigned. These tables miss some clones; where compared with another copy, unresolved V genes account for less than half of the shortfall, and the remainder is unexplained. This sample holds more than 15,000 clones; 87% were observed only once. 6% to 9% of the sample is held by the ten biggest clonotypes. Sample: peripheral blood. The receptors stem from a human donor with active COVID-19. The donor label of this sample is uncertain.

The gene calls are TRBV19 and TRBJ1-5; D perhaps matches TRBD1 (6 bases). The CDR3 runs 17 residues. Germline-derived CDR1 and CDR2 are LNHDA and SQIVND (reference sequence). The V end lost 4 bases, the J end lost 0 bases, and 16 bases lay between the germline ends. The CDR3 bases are TGTGCCAGTAGTACTACAGGGACCGCATATAGCAATCAGCCCCAGCATTTT. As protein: CASSTTGTAYSNQPQHF.

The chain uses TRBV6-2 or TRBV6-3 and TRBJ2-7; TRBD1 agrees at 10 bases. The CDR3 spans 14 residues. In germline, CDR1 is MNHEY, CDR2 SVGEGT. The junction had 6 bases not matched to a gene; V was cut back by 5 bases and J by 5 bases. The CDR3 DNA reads TGTGCCAGCAGTGGCCGGGACAGGGGCCACGAGCAGTACTTC. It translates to CASSGRDRGHEQYF.

CDR3 loop: CASSFRKNTEAFF. The CDR3 coding sequence is TGCGCCAGCAGCTTCAGGAAGAACACTGAAGCTTTCTTT. The chain is built from TRBV5-1 and TRBJ1-1; D ambiguous. V was pared by 2 bases and J by 1 base, with 6 bases between. This CDR3 is 13 amino acids long. In germline, CDR1 is SGHRS, CDR2 YFSETQ.

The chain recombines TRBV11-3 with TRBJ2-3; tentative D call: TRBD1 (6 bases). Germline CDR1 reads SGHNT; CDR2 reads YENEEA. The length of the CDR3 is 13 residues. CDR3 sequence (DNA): TGTGCTACCAAGGGGGACCGGTCGGATACGCAGTATTTT. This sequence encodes CATKGDRSDTQYF.

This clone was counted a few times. DNA for the CDR3: TGTGCCAGCAATCCGGGGGGAATTCACAATGAGCAGTTCTTC. The encoded protein is CASNPGGIHNEQFF. J is TRBJ2-1 and V is TRBV7-3; 7 nucleotides line up with TRBD2. The V gene's germline CDR1 is SGHTA and CDR2 FQGTGA. This CDR3 contains 14 residues. J gave up 5 bases and V 7 bases, and 8 bases lay outside the gene matches.

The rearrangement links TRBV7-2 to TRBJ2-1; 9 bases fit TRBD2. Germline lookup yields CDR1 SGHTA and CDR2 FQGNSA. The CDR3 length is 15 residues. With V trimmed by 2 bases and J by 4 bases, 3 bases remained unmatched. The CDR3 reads CASSLRTSVYNEQFF. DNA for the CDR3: TGTGCCAGCAGCTTACGGACTAGCGTTTACAATGAGCAGTTCTTC.

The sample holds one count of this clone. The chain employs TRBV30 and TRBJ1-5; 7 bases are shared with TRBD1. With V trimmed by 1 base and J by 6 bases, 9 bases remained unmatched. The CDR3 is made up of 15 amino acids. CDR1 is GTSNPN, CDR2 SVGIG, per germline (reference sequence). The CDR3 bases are TGTGCCTGGAGTGATACAGTCGACAGGGCTCAGCCCCAGCATTTT. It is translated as CAWSDTVDRAQPQHF.

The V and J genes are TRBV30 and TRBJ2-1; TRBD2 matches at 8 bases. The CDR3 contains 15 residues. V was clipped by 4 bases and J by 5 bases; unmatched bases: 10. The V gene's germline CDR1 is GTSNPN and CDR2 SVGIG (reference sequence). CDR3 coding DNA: TGTGCCTGGACCCCCGGCGGGAGGCCGAACAATGAGCAGTTCTTC. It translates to CAWTPGGRPNNEQFF.

CDR3 nucleotide sequence: TGTGCCAGCAGCAGGCGTTACAATGAGCAGTTCTTC. Translation gives CASSRRYNEQFF. The V and J genes are TRBV25-1 and TRBJ2-1, with D unresolved. Per germline, CDR1 MGHDK and CDR2 SYGVNS. The CDR3 extends over 12 amino acids. Trimming took off 6 bases at V and 4 bases at J, with 7 bases between the two ends.

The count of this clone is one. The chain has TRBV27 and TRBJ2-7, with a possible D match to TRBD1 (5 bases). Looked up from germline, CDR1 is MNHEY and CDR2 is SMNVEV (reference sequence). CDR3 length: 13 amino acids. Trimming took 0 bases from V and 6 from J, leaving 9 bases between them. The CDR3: CASSLSVGPEQYF. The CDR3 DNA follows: TGTGCCAGCAGTTTATCTGTGGGGCCCGAGCAGTACTTC.

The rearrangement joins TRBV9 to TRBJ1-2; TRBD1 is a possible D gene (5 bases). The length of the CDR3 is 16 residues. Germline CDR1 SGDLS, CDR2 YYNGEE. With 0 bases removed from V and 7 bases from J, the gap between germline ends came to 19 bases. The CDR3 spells CASSVAGSSGGIGYTF. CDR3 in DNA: TGTGCCAGCAGCGTAGCAGGGAGTTCCGGGGGGATTGGCTACACCTTC.

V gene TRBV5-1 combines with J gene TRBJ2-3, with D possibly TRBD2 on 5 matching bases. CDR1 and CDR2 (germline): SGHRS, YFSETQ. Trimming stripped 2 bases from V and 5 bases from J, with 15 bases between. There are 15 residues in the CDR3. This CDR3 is CASSFGLPLRDTQYF. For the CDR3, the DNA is TGCGCCAGCAGCTTCGGACTCCCTCTTCGAGATACGCAGTATTTT.

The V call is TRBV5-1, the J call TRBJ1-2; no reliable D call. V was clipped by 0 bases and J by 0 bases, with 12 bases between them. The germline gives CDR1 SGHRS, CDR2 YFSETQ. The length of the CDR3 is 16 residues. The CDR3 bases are TGCGCCAGCAGCTTGGGGTACAGACCCGCTAACTATGGCTACACCTTC. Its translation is CASSLGYRPANYGYTF.

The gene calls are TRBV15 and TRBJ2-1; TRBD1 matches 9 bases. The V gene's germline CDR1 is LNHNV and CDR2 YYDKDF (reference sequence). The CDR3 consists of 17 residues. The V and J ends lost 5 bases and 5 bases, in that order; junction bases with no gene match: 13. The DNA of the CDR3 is TGTGCCACCAGCCCCTTTCTCACAGGGGGCGGTAACAATGAGCAGTTCTTC. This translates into CATSPFLTGGGNNEQFF.

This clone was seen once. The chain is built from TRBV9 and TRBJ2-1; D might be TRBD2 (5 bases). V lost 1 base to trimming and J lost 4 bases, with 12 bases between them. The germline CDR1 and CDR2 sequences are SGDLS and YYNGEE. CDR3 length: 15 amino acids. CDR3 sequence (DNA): TGTGCCAGCAGCGTATATAGCGACATATACAATGAGCAGTTCTTC. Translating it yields CASSVYSDIYNEQFF.

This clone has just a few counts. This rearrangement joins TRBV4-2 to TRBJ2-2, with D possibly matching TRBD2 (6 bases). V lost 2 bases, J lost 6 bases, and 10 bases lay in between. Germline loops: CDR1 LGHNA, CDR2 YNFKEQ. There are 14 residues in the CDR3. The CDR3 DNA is TGTGCCAGCAGCCAAACCGCGGGACCCGGGGAGCTGTTTTTT. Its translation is CASSQTAGPGELFF.

Here the CDR3 DNA reads TGTGCCAGCAGCCAAGGAACGCAGGGGTCTCGTGGCTACACCTTC. Residues: CASSQGTQGSRGYTF. V gene TRBV3-1 (or the pseudogene TRBV3-2) combines with J gene TRBJ1-2; D may be TRBD1 (6 bases). The germline V and J ends were trimmed by 1 base and 7 bases, with 16 bases remaining between them. The CDR3 sequence is 15 residues long. The germline CDR1 and CDR2 sequences are LGHDT and YNNKEL (reference sequence).

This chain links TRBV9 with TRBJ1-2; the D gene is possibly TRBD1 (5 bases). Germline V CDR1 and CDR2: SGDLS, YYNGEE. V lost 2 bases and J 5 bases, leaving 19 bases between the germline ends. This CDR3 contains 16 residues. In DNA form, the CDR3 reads TGTGCCAGCAGCGTCAGAAGTGGTGGGGGGTTGTATGGCTACACCTTC. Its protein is CASSVRSGGGLYGYTF.

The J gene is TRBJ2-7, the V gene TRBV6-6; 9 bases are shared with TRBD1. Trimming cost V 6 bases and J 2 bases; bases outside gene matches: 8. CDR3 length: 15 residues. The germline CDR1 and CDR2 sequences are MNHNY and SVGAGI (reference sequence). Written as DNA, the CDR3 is TGTGCCAGCAGAGCACAGGGGGCTTCAACCTACGAGCAGTACTTC. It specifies CASRAQGASTYEQYF.

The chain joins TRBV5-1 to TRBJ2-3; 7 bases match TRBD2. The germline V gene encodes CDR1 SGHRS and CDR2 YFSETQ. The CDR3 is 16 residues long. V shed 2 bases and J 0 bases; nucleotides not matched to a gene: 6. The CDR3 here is CASSFSGGGSTDTQYF. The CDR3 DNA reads TGCGCCAGCAGCTTTTCGGGAGGAGGGAGCACAGATACGCAGTATTTT.

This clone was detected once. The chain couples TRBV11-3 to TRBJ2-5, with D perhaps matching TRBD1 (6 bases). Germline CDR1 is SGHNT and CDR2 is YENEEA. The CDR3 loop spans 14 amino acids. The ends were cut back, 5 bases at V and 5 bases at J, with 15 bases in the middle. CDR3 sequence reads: CASSATGSRETQYF. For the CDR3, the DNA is TGTGCCAGCAGCGCAACAGGGTCGCGGGAGACCCAGTACTTC.

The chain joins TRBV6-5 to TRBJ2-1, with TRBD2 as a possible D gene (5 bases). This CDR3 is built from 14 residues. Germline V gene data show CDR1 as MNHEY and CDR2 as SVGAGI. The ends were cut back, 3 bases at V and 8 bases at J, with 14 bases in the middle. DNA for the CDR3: TGTGCCAGCAGTTATTCCGGACTGGACGATGAGCAGTTCTTC. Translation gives CASSYSGLDDEQFF.

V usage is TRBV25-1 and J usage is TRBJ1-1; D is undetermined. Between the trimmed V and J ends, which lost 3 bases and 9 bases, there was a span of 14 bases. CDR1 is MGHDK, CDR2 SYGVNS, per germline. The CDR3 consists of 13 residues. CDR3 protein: CASSERREQKAFF. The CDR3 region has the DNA TGTGCCAGCAGTGAGCGGAGGGAGCAGAAAGCTTTCTTT.

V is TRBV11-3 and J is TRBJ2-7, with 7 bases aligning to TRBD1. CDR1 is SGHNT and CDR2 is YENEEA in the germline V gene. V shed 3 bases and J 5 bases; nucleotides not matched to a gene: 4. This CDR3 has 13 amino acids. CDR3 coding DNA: TGTGCCAGCAGCTTGGACAGGAAAGACGAGCAGTACTTC. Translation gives CASSLDRKDEQYF.

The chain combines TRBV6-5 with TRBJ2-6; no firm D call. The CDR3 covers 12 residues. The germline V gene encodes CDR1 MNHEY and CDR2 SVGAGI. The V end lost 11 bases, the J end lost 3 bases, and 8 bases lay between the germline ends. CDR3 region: CAVGFGANVLTF. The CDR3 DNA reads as TGTGCCGTCGGTTTTGGGGCCAACGTCCTGACTTTC.

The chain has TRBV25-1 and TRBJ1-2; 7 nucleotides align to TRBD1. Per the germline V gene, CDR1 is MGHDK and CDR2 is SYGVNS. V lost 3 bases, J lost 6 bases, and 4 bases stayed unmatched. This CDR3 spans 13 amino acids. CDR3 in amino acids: CASSDPDRDGYTF. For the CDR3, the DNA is TGTGCCAGCAGTGATCCAGACAGGGATGGCTACACCTTC.

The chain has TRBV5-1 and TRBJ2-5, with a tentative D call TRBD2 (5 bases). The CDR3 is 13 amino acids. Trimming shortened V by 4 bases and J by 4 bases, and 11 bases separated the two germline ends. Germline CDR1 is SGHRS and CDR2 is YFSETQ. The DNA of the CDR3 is TGCGCCAGCAGCACGGACTCGGCAGAGACCCAGTACTTC. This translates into CASSTDSAETQYF.

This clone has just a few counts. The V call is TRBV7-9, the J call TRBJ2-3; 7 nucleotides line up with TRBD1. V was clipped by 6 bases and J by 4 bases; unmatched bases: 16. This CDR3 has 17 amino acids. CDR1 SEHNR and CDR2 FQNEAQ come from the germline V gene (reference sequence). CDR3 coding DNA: TGTGCCAGCAGTCGCAGGACAGGCCACCAGGAACCAGATACGCAGTATTTT. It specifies CASSRRTGHQEPDTQYF.

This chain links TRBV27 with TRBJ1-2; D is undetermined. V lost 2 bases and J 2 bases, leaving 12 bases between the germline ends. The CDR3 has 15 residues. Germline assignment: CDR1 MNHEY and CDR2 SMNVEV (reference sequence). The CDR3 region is CASSLTDGVNYGYTF. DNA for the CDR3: TGTGCCAGCAGTTTAACCGACGGGGTGAACTATGGCTACACCTTC.

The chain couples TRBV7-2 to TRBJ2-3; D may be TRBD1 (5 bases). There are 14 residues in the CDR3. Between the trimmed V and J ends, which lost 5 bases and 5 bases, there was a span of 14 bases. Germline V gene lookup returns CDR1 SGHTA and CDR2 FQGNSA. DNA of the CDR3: TGTGCCAGCAGCAAGGACACGACACAAGATACGCAGTATTTT. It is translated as CASSKDTTQDTQYF.

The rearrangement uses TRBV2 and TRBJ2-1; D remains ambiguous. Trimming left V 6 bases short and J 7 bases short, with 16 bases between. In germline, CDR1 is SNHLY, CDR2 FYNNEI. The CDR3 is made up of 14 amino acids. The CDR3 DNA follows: TGTGCCAGCAGCCAGCGTAATTTTAAGAATGAGCAGTTCTTC. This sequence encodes CASSQRNFKNEQFF.

The CDR3 region is CASFPRGAGNTIYF. CDR3 nucleotides: TGTGCCTCCTTCCCGCGGGGAGCTGGAAACACCATATATTTT. The V and J genes are TRBV28 and TRBJ1-3; no definite D call. The germline gives CDR1 MDHEN, CDR2 SYDVKM. Trimming took off 11 bases at V and 2 bases at J, with 16 bases between the two ends. This CDR3 spans 14 amino acids.